These T cell receptor beta chains were read from a single sample in a study of cytomegalovirus exposure and HLA in healthy donors. The assay was immunoSEQ multiplex PCR, and TCRdb's table has in-frame clones only and misses some. The table has 50,000 or so clones, 72% seen once. The sequenced sample consisted of PBMCs. The receptors shown here come from a woman aged 50 to 65 in good health and CMV-seronegative. Each CDR3 is given with its conserved first and last residue. The D gene is left open where the match is weak. Part of the rows lack a size; the others show once, few, many or a class for expanded clones.

>TRBV11-2|TRBJ2-5|.|.
TGTGCCAGCAGCTTCCAACCGGGGGAGACCCAGTACTTC
CASSFQPGETQYF
>TRBV4-2|TRBJ2-7|.|.
TGTGCCAGCAGCCAAGGTCCACAGGGTACGAACGAGCAGTACTTC
CASSQGPQGTNEQYF
>TRBV5-4|TRBJ2-1|.|.
TGTGCCAGCAGCTTGTCAACCAGCAATGAGCAGTTCTTC
CASSLSTSNEQFF
>TRBV5-4|TRBJ2-5|few|.
TGTGCCAGCAGCTTCACACAAGAGACCCAGTACTTC
CASSFTQETQYF
>TRBV11-2|TRBJ2-5|.|TRBD1
TGTGCCAGCACCTTGGACAGGGAGGTAGAGACCCAGTACTTC
CASTLDREVETQYF
>TRBV10-2|TRBJ2-1|few|TRBD2
TGCGCCAGCAGAAGGACTAGCGATTACAATGAGCAGTTCTTC
CASRRTSDYNEQFF
>TRBV28|TRBJ2-7|.|TRBD1
TGTGCCAGCGGGAGGACAGGGAAAGTCTACGAGCAGTACTTC
CASGRTGKVYEQYF
>TRBV10-3|TRBJ2-7|.|TRBD2
TGTGCCCTATCAGGCGGGAGCTCCTACGAGCAGTACTTC
CALSGGSSYEQYF
>TRBV7-9|TRBJ2-7|.|.
TGTGCCAGCAGCTGGGACAACTCCTACGAGCAGTACTTC
CASSWDNSYEQYF
>TRBV9|TRBJ1-2|.|.
TGTGCCAGCAGCGTAGAGCAGTCGGGGGACTATGGCTACACCTTC
CASSVEQSGDYGYTF
>TRBV19|TRBJ2-2|.|TRBD1
TGTGCCAGTTCGGACAGGCCGAACACCGGGGAGCTGTTTTTT
CASSDRPNTGELFF
>TRBV18|TRBJ1-1|.|.
TGTGCCAGCTCACCACCGGGCGCCACTGAAGCTTTCTTT
CASSPPGATEAFF
>TRBV6-4|TRBJ1-1|.|TRBD1
TGTGCCAGCAGTGACTCGTGGGACAGGGGGCAGCGATTGAACACTGAAGCTTTCTTT
CASSDSWDRGQRLNTEAFF
>TRBV7-3|TRBJ2-5|.|.
TGTGCCAGCAGCCCCTTTCCGGGGTCGGAGACCCAGTACTTC
CASSPFPGSETQYF
>TRBV18|TRBJ1-2|few|.
TGTGCCAGCTCAAACGGGTTTAACTATGGCTACACCTTC
CASSNGFNYGYTF
>TRBV13|TRBJ1-4|.|TRBD1
TGTGCCAGCAGCTTTACAGGGGTCGAAAAACTGTTTTTT
CASSFTGVEKLFF
>TRBV28|TRBJ1-4|few|.
TGTGCCAGCAGGGGCAGCAGCTCAACTAATGAAAAACTGTTTTTT
CASRGSSSTNEKLFF